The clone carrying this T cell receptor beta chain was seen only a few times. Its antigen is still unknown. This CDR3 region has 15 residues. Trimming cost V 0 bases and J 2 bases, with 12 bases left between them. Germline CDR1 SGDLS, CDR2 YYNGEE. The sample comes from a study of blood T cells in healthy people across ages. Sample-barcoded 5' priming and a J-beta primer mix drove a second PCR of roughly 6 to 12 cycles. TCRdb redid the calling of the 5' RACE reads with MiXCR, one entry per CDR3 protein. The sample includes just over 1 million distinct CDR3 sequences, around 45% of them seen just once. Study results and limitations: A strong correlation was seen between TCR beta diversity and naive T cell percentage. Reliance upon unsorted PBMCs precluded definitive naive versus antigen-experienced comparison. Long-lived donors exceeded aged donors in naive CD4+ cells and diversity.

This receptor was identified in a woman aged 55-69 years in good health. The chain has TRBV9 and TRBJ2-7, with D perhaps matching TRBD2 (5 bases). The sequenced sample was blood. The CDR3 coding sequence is TGTGCCAGCAGCGTAGCAGCTAGCCAAACCTACGAGCAGTACTTC. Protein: CASSVAASQTYEQYF.